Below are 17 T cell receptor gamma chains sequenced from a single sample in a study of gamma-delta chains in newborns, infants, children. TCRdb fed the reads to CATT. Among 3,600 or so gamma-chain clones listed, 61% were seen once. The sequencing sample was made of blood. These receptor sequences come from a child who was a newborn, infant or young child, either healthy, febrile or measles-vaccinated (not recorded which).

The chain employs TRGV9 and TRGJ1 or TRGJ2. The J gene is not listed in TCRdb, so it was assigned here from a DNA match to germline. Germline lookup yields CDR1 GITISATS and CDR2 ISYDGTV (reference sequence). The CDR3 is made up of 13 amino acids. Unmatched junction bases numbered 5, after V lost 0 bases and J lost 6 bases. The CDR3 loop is CALWEVVRYKKLF. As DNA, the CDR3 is TGTGCCTTGTGGGAGGTGGTTCGTTATAAGAAACTCTTT.

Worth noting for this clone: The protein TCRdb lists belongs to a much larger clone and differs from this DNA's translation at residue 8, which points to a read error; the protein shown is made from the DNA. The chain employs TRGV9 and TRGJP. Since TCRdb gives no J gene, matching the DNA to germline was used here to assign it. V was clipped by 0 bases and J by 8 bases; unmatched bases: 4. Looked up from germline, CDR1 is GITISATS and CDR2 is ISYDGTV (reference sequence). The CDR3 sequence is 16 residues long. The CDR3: CALWEVLKLGKKIKVF. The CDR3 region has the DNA TGTGCCTTGTGGGAGGTGCTGAAGTTGGGCAAAAAAATCAAGGTATTT.

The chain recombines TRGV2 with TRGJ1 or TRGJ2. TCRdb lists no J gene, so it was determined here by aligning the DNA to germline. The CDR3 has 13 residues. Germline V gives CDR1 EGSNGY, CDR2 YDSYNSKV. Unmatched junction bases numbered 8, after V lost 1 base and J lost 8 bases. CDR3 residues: CATWDGYGHKKLF. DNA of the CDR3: TGTGCCACCTGGGACGGCTATGGTCATAAGAAACTCTTT.

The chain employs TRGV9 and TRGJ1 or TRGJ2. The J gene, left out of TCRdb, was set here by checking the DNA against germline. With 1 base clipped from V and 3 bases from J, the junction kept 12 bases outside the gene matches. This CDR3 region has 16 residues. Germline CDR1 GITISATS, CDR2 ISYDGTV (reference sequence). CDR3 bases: TGTGCCTTGTGGGAGGTCGATCGAACCTCTTATTATAAGAAACTCTTT. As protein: CALWEVDRTSYYKKLF.

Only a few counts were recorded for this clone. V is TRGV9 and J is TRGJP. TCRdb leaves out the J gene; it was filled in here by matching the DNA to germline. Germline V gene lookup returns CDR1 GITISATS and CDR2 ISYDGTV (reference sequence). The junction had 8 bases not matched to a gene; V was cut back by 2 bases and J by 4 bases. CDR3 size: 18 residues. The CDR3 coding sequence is TGTGCCTTGTGGGAGGCGAAAAATCAAGAGTTGGGCAAAAAAATCAAGGTATTT. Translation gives CALWEAKNQELGKKIKVF.

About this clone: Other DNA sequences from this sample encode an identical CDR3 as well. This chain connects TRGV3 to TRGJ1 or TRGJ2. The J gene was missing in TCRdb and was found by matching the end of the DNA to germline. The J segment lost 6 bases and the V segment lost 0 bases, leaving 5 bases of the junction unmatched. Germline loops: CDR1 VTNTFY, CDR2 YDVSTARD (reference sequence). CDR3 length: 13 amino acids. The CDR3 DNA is TGTGCCACCTGGGACAGGCCTCTTTATAAGAAACTCTTT. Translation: CATWDRPLYKKLF.

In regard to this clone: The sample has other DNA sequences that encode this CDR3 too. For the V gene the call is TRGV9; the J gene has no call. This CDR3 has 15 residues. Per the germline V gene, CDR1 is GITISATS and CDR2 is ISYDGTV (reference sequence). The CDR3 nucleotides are TGTGCCTTGTGGGAGCTGAGGGACGGGCCTTTACTCAAACTCTTT. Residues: CALWELRDGPLLKLF.

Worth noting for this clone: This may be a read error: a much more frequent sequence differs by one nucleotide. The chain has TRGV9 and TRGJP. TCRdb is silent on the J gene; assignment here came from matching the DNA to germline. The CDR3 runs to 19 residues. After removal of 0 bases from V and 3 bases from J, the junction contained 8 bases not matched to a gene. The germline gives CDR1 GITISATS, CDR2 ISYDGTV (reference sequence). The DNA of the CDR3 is TGTGCCTTGTGGGAGGTGCAGCCCACGCAAGAGTTGGGCAAAAAAATCAAGGTATTT. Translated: CALWEVQPTQELGKKIKVF.

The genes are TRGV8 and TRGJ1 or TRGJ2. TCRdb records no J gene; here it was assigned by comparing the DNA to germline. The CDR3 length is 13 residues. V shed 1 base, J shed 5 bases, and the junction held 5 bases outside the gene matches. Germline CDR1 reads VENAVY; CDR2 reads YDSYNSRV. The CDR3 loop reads CATWDRKDYKKLF. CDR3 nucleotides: TGTGCCACCTGGGATAGAAAGGATTATAAGAAACTCTTT.

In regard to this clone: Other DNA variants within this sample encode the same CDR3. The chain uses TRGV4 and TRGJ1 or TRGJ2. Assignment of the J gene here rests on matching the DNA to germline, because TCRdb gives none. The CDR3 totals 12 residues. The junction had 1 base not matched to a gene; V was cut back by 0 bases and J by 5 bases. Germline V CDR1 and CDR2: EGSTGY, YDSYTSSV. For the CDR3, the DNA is TGTGCCACCTGGGATGGGGATTATAAGAAACTCTTT. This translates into CATWDGDYKKLF.

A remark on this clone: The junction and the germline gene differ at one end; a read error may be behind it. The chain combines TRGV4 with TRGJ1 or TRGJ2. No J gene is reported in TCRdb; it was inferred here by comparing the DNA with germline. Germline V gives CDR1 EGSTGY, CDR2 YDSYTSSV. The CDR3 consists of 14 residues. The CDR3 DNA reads TGTGCCACCTGGGATGGGCGTGTCTATTATGAGAAACTCTTT. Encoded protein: CATWDGRVYYEKLF.

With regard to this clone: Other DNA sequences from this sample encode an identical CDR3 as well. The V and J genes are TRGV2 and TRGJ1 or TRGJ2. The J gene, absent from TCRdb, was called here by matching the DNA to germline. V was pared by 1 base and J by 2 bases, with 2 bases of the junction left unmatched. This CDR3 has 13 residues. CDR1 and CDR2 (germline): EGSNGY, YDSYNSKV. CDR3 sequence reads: CATWDGHYYKKLF. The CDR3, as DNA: TGTGCCACCTGGGACGGCCATTATTATAAGAAACTCTTT.

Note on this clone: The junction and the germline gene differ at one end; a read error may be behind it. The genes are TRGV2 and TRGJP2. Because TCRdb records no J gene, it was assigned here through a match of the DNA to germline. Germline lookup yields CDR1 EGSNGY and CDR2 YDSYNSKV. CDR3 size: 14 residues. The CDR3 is CATWAGAGDWIKTF. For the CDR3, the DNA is TGTGCCACCTGGGCCGGGGCCGGTGATTGGATCAAGACGTTT.

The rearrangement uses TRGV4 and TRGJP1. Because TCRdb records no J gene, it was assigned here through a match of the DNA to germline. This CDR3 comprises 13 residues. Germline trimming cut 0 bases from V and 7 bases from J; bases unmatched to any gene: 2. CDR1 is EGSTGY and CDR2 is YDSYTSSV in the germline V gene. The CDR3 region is CATWDGRGWFKIF. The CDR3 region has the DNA TGTGCCACCTGGGATGGGCGTGGTTGGTTCAAGATATTT.

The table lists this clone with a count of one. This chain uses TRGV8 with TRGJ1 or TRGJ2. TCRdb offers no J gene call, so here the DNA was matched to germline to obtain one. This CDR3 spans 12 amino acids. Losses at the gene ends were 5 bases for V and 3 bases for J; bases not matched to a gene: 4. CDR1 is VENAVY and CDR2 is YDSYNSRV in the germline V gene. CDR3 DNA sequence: TGTGCCACCTGGGGTATTTATTATAAGAAACTCTTT. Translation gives CATWGIYYKKLF.

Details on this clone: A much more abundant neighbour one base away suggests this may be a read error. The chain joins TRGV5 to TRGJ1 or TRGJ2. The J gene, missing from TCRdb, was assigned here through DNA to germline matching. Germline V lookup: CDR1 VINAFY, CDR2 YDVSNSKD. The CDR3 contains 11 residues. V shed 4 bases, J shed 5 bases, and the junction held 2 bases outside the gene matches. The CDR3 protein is CATWDHYKKLF. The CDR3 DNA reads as TGTGCCACCTGGGATCATTATAAGAAACTCTTT.

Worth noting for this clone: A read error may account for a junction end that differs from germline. CDR3: CATRDQKDKKLF. The CDR3 DNA sequence: TGTGCCACCCGGGATCAGAAGGATAAGAAACTCTTT. The chain links TRGV8 to TRGJ1 or TRGJ2. TCRdb gives no J gene; it was assigned here by matching the DNA to germline. This CDR3 contains 12 residues. The germline CDR1 and CDR2 sequences are VENAVY and YDSYNSRV.